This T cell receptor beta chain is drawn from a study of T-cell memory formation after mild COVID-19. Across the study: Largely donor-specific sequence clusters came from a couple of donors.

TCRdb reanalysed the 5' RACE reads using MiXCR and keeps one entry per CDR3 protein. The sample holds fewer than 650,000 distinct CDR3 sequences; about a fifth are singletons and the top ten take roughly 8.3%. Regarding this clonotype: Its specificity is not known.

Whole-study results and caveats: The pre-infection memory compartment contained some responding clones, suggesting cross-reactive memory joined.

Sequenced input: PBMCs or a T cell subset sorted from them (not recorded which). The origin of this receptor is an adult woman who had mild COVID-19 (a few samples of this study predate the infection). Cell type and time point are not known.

The CDR3 reads CASSPEDRPNEKLFF. The CDR3 nucleotides read TGTGCCAGCTCACCGGAAGACAGACCGAATGAAAAACTGTTTTTT. The chain recombines TRBV18 with TRBJ1-4; possibly TRBD1 for D (5 bases). The CDR3 runs 15 residues. Germline V gene sequence: CDR1 KGHSH, CDR2 LQKENI. V shed 3 bases and J shed 5 bases, with 13 bases lying between them.